The 31 T cell receptor beta chains presented below share a single source sample, sequenced in a study of identical twins. TCRdb re-analysed the 5' RACE reads in MiXCR, keeping a single row per CDR3 protein. The sample consists of more than 350,000 distinct CDR3 sequences, roughly 9% of them appearing once. The sequenced material came from naive T cells sorted from blood. These receptors all stem from a woman aged 45-59 years in good health.

Only a few counts were recorded for this clonotype. The chain carries TRBV7-9 and TRBJ2-2; D gene ambiguous. The germline V gene has CDR1 SEHNR and CDR2 FQNEAQ (reference sequence). Trimming pared 1 base from V and 7 bases from J, leaving 7 bases between. This CDR3 has 13 amino acids. In DNA, the CDR3 is TGTGCCAGCAGCTTAGAAGTTAACGGGGAGCTGTTTTTT. Translating it yields CASSLEVNGELFF.

This clonotype was observed at least ten times. The rearrangement joins TRBV12-3 or TRBV12-4 to TRBJ2-1; 9 bases are a match to TRBD2. J was trimmed by 9 bases and V by 2 bases; bases with no gene match: 11. The CDR3 sequence is 16 residues long. The CDR3 nucleotides are TGTGCCAGCAGTTTAACGGCGGTAGCGGGAGTGCTTGAGCAGTTCTTC. It specifies CASSLTAVAGVLEQFF.

This chain joins TRBV7-8 and TRBJ2-1; 7 nucleotides align to TRBD2. V dropped 2 bases and J dropped 0; count of bases not matched to a gene: 4. The germline V gene encodes CDR1 SGHVS and CDR2 FQNEAQ. There are 16 residues in the CDR3. CDR3 sequence reads: CASSLSRGSSYNEQFF. In DNA, the CDR3 is TGTGCCAGCAGCTTATCCCGCGGGAGCTCCTACAATGAGCAGTTCTTC.

This clonotype was found a few times. The chain uses TRBV29-1 and TRBJ2-5; perhaps TRBD1 as D (6 bases). The length of the CDR3 is 13 residues. With 3 bases removed from V and 5 bases from J, the gap between germline ends came to 13 bases. CDR1 is SQVTM and CDR2 is ANQGSEA in the germline V gene. The chain's CDR3 is CSVDAGAGETQYF. The CDR3, as DNA: TGCAGCGTTGATGCAGGGGCTGGGGAGACCCAGTACTTC.

In this sample, this clonotype turned up a few times. V gene TRBV20-1 combines with J gene TRBJ1-6; the D gene is possibly TRBD1 (6 bases). Germline V gene data show CDR1 as DFQATT and CDR2 as SNEGSKA (reference sequence). Trimming took off 7 bases at V and 6 bases at J, with 25 bases between the two ends. This CDR3 has 17 amino acids. CDR3 region: CSVQGGTLTALNSPLHF. The CDR3 DNA reads as TGCAGTGTTCAAGGGGGGACCCTGACAGCACTTAATTCACCCCTCCACTTT.

Concerning this clonotype: A much larger clone lies one base from this, so it may be a read error. This chain joins TRBV20-1 and TRBJ2-3, with 7 nucleotides matching TRBD2. The CDR3 is 15 amino acids. CDR1 and CDR2 from the germline V gene are DFQATT and SNEGSKA (reference sequence). J gave up 4 bases and V 5 bases, and 12 bases lay outside the gene matches. CDR3 DNA sequence: TGCAGTGCTGGGGGGGAACAAACCGGCGCAGATACGCAGTATTTT. It yields the protein CSAGGEQTGADTQYF.

The table lists this clonotype with a few counts. V gene TRBV12-3 or TRBV12-4 combines with J gene TRBJ2-7; 8 bases align to TRBD2. The CDR3 is 15 residues long. Germline trimming cut 0 bases from V and 6 bases from J; bases unmatched to any gene: 7. DNA of the CDR3: TGTGCCAGCAGTTTAGCGCAAGCGGGAGAGTCCGAGCAGTACTTC. Translation gives CASSLAQAGESEQYF.

The J gene is TRBJ2-4, the V gene TRBV24-1, with 8 bases fitting TRBD2. The junction had 4 bases not matched to a gene; V was cut back by 8 bases and J by 5 bases. CDR1 and CDR2 from the germline V gene are KGHDR and SFDVKD. CDR3 length equals 13 residues. CDR3 in DNA: TGTGCCACCATAGCGGGAAACCAAAACATTCAGTACTTC. Translation: CATIAGNQNIQYF.

This clonotype was observed a handful of times. CDR3 nucleotide sequence: TGTGCCAGCAGTGAGGGCGACGCTAGCACAGATACGCAGTATTTT. It yields the protein CASSEGDASTDTQYF. This chain uses TRBV6-1 with TRBJ2-3; unclear D gene. The CDR3 is made up of 15 amino acids. V lost 3 bases and J lost 0, with 10 bases in between. Germline CDR1 MNHNS, CDR2 SASEGT.

The J gene is TRBJ2-3, the V gene TRBV4-1; D ambiguous. This CDR3 spans 15 amino acids. Per the germline V gene, CDR1 is MGHRA and CDR2 is YSYEKL. Deletions cut 2 bases from V and 4 bases from J, with 13 bases between. Written as DNA, the CDR3 is TGCGCCAGCAGCCAAATCGGGTTACCGGCAGATACGCAGTATTTT. It yields the protein CASSQIGLPADTQYF.

This clonotype was counted only a few times. This chain connects TRBV5-1 to TRBJ2-3; no definite D call. Germline CDR1 SGHRS, CDR2 YFSETQ. The V and J ends lost 5 bases and 1 base respectively, with 17 bases between them. The CDR3 loop spans 16 amino acids. The chain's CDR3 is CASSLLAETRTDTQYF. CDR3 DNA sequence: TGCGCCAGCAGTCTTCTGGCGGAGACACGCACAGATACGCAGTATTTT.

This clonotype has at least ten counts. The chain employs TRBV27 and TRBJ2-7, with D maybe TRBD1 (5 bases). Germline lookup yields CDR1 MNHEY and CDR2 SMNVEV (reference sequence). Between the trimmed V and J ends, which lost 2 bases and 3 bases, there was a span of 8 bases. The CDR3 loop spans 13 amino acids. The CDR3 is CASSLTGIYEQYF. CDR3 nucleotide sequence: TGTGCCAGCAGTTTAACAGGAATCTACGAGCAGTACTTC.

The V and J genes are TRBV29-1 and TRBJ2-7, with D hard to call. This CDR3 is 12 amino acids long. Looked up from germline, CDR1 is SQVTM and CDR2 is ANQGSEA. V was pared by 2 bases and J by 1 base, with 6 bases between. The DNA for the CDR3 is TGCAGCGTTGAATTTGAGTCCTACGAGCAGTACGTC. This gives the protein CSVEFESYEQYV.

In its sample, this clonotype was seen a few times. This sequence joins TRBV6-5 and TRBJ2-7, with 7 nucleotides matching TRBD1. The trim removed 0 bases at V and 6 bases at J, leaving 5 bases unmatched. The CDR3 has 14 residues. Germline lookup yields CDR1 MNHEY and CDR2 SVGAGI. CDR3 bases: TGTGCCAGCAGTTACTCGACAGGGCTCAGCGAGCAGTACTTC. It codes for CASSYSTGLSEQYF.

This clonotype has just a few counts. The genes are TRBV19 and TRBJ1-5; D not certain. Per the germline V gene, CDR1 is LNHDA and CDR2 is SQIVND (reference sequence). Trimming removed 6 bases from V and 1 base from J, with 4 bases in between. The CDR3 runs 12 residues. The DNA for the CDR3 is TGTGCCAGTAGAGCCAGCAATCAGCCCCAGCATTTT. Amino acids: CASRASNQPQHF. Complete variable domain (other parts from reference TRBV19 and TRBJ1-5): DGGITQSPKYLFRKEGQNVTLSCEQNLNHDAMYWYRQDPGQGLRLIYYSQIVNDFQKGDIAEGYSVSREKKESFPLTVTSAQKNPTAFYLCASRASNQPQHFGDGTRLSIL.

The chain employs TRBV6-5 and TRBJ1-5, with 9 bases that match TRBD1. V trimming: 6 bases; J trimming: 5 bases; junction bases outside the gene matches: 5. The CDR3 loop spans 14 amino acids. The germline gives CDR1 MNHEY, CDR2 SVGAGI. Here the CDR3 reads CASSKGQGDQPQHF. The CDR3 coding sequence is TGTGCCAGCAGCAAGGGACAGGGCGATCAGCCCCAGCATTTT.

This chain joins TRBV5-4 and TRBJ2-7, with 11 bases that match TRBD1. The germline V gene encodes CDR1 SGHNT and CDR2 YYREEE (reference sequence). CDR3 length: 15 residues. The V and J ends lost 4 bases and 4 bases, in that order; junction bases with no gene match: 7. CDR3 nucleotide sequence: TGTGCCAGCAGCCCCGGGACAGGGGGTGTTTACGAGCAGTACGTC. This translates into CASSPGTGGVYEQYV.

Only a few counts were recorded for this clonotype. This chain connects TRBV4-2 to TRBJ2-1, with 10 bases aligning to TRBD2. Germline values: CDR1 LGHNA, CDR2 YNFKEQ. The CDR3 runs 16 residues. V dropped 5 bases and J dropped 3; count of bases not matched to a gene: 7. This chain's CDR3 is CASSGRTSGGYNEQFF. Written as DNA, the CDR3 is TGTGCCAGCAGCGGCCGGACTAGCGGAGGCTACAATGAGCAGTTCTTC.

This clonotype was observed a handful of times. V gene TRBV29-1 combines with J gene TRBJ1-6, with D tentatively TRBD1 (5 bases). V lost 6 bases, J lost 6 bases, and 12 bases lay in between. The CDR3 spans 13 residues. Per germline, CDR1 SQVTM and CDR2 ANQGSEA. The CDR3 reads CSVRRDGNSPLHF. CDR3 DNA sequence: TGCAGCGTAAGACGGGACGGTAATTCACCCCTCCACTTT.

This sequence joins TRBV20-1 and TRBJ2-1, with D maybe TRBD2 (6 bases). Germline V gene data show CDR1 as DFQATT and CDR2 as SNEGSKA (reference sequence). The CDR3 consists of 11 residues. The CDR3 sequence is CSRLGYNEQFF. The CDR3 region has the DNA TGCAGCCGACTAGGTTACAATGAGCAGTTCTTC.

The rearrangement uses TRBV5-1 and TRBJ2-1, with D perhaps TRBD2 (5 bases). The CDR3 runs to 13 residues. The germline CDR1 and CDR2 sequences are SGHRS and YFSETQ. V was cut by 2 bases and J by 6 bases, with 9 bases left in between. The CDR3 loop reads CASSFGLLNEQFF. CDR3 DNA sequence: TGCGCCAGCAGCTTCGGACTCCTCAATGAGCAGTTCTTC.

This clonotype was observed a handful of times. This chain uses TRBV29-1 with TRBJ2-7; D is possibly TRBD2 (6 bases). The germline CDR1 and CDR2 sequences are SQVTM and ANQGSEA. The CDR3 extends over 11 amino acids. V shed 8 bases and J shed 5 bases, with 13 bases lying between them. In DNA, the CDR3 is TGCAGCACCCGGGACTTGGACGAGCAGTACTTC. Its translation: CSTRDLDEQYF.

This clonotype showed up just a few times. J is TRBJ2-3 and V is TRBV9; D unresolved. CDR1 is SGDLS and CDR2 is YYNGEE in the germline V gene. V lost 5 bases and J lost 0, with 7 bases in between. The CDR3 covers 13 residues. CDR3 region: CASREVSTDTQYF. The CDR3 coding sequence is TGTGCCAGCAGGGAAGTGAGCACAGATACGCAGTATTTT.

This clonotype was recorded at least ten times. The J gene is TRBJ2-1, the V gene TRBV29-1, with TRBD2 matching over 7 bases. The germline CDR1 and CDR2 sequences are SQVTM and ANQGSEA. J gave up 6 bases and V 4 bases, and 9 bases lay outside the gene matches. The CDR3 extends over 14 amino acids. Here the CDR3 reads CSVVPAGIGNEQFF. Here the CDR3 DNA reads TGCAGCGTTGTTCCAGCGGGAATCGGCAATGAGCAGTTCTTC.

This clonotype was found many times. The chain uses TRBV4-1 and TRBJ2-4; 7 nucleotides align to TRBD2. V lost 0 bases and J lost 0; bases outside the gene matches: 5. The CDR3 is 17 amino acids. Per the germline V gene, CDR1 is MGHRA and CDR2 is YSYEKL. DNA of the CDR3: TGCGCCAGCAGCCAAGATTTGGTAGCGGGAGCCAAAAACATTCAGTACTTC. Encoded protein: CASSQDLVAGAKNIQYF.

This clonotype occurred a few times. The chain joins TRBV12-3 or TRBV12-4 to TRBJ2-3; D may be TRBD2 (5 bases). Deletions cut 2 bases from V and 4 bases from J, with 7 bases between. The CDR3 has 13 amino acids. CDR3 coding DNA: TGTGCCAGCAGTTTAATTAGCGCAGATACGCAGTATTTT. Translated: CASSLISADTQYF.

V gene TRBV5-1 combines with J gene TRBJ2-7; D is tentatively TRBD1 or TRBD2 (6 bases each). V was trimmed by 7 bases and J by 3 bases, leaving 17 bases between them. The V gene's germline CDR1 is SGHRS and CDR2 YFSETQ. This CDR3 is built from 14 residues. The CDR3 nucleotides are TGCGCCAGCCGCAGGTTCGGGGGCAACTACGAGCAGTACTTC. Protein: CASRRFGGNYEQYF.

The V gene is TRBV12-3 or TRBV12-4, the J gene TRBJ2-5; 13 bases line up with TRBD2. Trimming took 5 bases from V and 6 from J; bases not matched to a gene: 6. There are 15 residues in the CDR3. Here the CDR3 reads CASSPTSGRAKTQYF. CDR3 DNA: TGTGCCAGCAGTCCCACTAGCGGGAGGGCGAAGACCCAGTACTTC.

This clonotype was detected only a few times. The J gene is TRBJ2-1, the V gene TRBV24-1, with a tentative D call TRBD2 (6 bases). Germline V CDR1 and CDR2: KGHDR, SFDVKD. V dropped 7 bases and J dropped 8 bases, with 11 bases sitting between them. This CDR3 has 12 residues. In DNA form, the CDR3 reads TGTGCCACCAGCGTGGCGGGGTATGAGCAGTTCTTC. Its translation: CATSVAGYEQFF.

This clonotype was seen more than once but under ten times. V is TRBV2 and J is TRBJ2-3; D might be TRBD1 (5 bases). The CDR3 has 14 amino acids. CDR1 is SNHLY and CDR2 is FYNNEI in the germline V gene. V was trimmed by 7 bases and J by 1 base, leaving 12 bases between them. CDR3 sequence (DNA): TGTGCCAGCAAACAGGTACTGGGCACAGATACGCAGTATTTT. Protein product: CASKQVLGTDTQYF.

CDR3 amino acids: CASSLEQATNEKLFF. CDR3 coding DNA: TGCGCCAGCAGCTTGGAACAGGCAACTAATGAAAAACTGTTTTTT. The gene calls are TRBV5-1 and TRBJ1-4, with a weak D call TRBD1 (5 bases). V was pared by 0 bases and J by 0 bases, with 6 bases between. The CDR3 runs 15 residues. The germline CDR1 and CDR2 sequences are SGHRS and YFSETQ.